These T cell receptor beta chains were read from a single sample in a study of OX40 agonist ivuxolimab in advanced cancers. Some clones are missing from TCRdb's copy, which holds only in-frame ones; the method was immunoSEQ multiplex PCR. The table records roughly 56,000 clones, 86% of them present only once. The specimen comprised CD4+ or CD8+ T cells sorted from blood, sampled in a trial of the OX40 agonist ivuxolimab. The source of these receptors is an adult with an advanced solid tumor such as melanoma, head and neck, liver or kidney cancer. Each CDR3 is given with its conserved first and last residue. The order of the fields is D gene, V gene, J gene, CDR3 DNA, CDR3 protein. A D gene is named only where the DNA matches it firmly.

d_call: NA; v_call: TRBV19; j_call: TRBJ2-2; cdr3_nt: TGTGCCAGTAGTTCAAGGGGGGACGGGGAGCTGTTTTTT; cdr3_aa: CASSSRGDGELFF
d_call: NA; v_call: TRBV6-6; j_call: TRBJ1-1; cdr3_nt: TGTGCCAGCAGTTTGGGGGCCCTTCGGGAGAACACTGAAGCTTTCTTT; cdr3_aa: CASSLGALRENTEAFF
d_call: TRBD1; v_call: TRBV4-1; j_call: TRBJ2-7; cdr3_nt: TGCGCCAGCAGCCAAGAGGACAGGGAGTGGTACGAGCAGTACTTC; cdr3_aa: CASSQEDREWYEQYF
d_call: NA; v_call: TRBV5-4; j_call: TRBJ2-5; cdr3_nt: TGTGCCAGCAGCTTGTCCCGGGAGACCCAGTACTTC; cdr3_aa: CASSLSRETQYF
d_call: TRBD1; v_call: TRBV6-5; j_call: TRBJ1-1; cdr3_nt: TGTGCCAGCAGCCAGGGGGGAGGCGCTGAAGCTTTCTTT; cdr3_aa: CASSQGGGAEAFF
d_call: TRBD1; v_call: TRBV6-6; j_call: TRBJ1-2; cdr3_nt: TGTGCCAGCAGTTACTCAGGGACAGTTGTCTACACCTTC; cdr3_aa: CASSYSGTVVYTF
d_call: TRBD1; v_call: TRBV6-7; j_call: TRBJ2-6; cdr3_nt: TGTGCCAGCAGTCGCGATTCGACAGGGGAAAAAGCTGGGGCCAACGTCCTGACTTTC; cdr3_aa: CASSRDSTGEKAGANVLTF
d_call: NA; v_call: TRBV6-6; j_call: TRBJ1-2; cdr3_nt: TGTGCCAGCAGTTACACGGATTATGGCTACACCTTC; cdr3_aa: CASSYTDYGYTF
d_call: TRBD1; v_call: TRBV30; j_call: TRBJ1-6; cdr3_nt: TGTGCCTGGAGTCCCCGGGACAGACTAAATTCACCCCTCCACTTT; cdr3_aa: CAWSPRDRLNSPLHF
d_call: NA; v_call: TRBV5-1; j_call: TRBJ2-1; cdr3_nt: TGCGCCAGCAGCCAGCAGGGTGGGATGGGGGCCAATGAGCAGTTCTTC; cdr3_aa: CASSQQGGMGANEQFF
d_call: TRBD1; v_call: TRBV11-3; j_call: TRBJ1-4; cdr3_nt: TGTGCCAGCAGCTTGGGACAGGGAACAGAAAAACTGTTTTTT; cdr3_aa: CASSLGQGTEKLFF